One and the same sample provided the 9 T cell receptor beta chains below, sequenced in a study of T cell responses to AZD1222 COVID-19 vaccine. Clones were read by immunoSEQ multiplex PCR, and TCRdb kept only the in-frame ones, dropping some. The profile shows 90,000 to 150,000 clones, approximately 91% of them singletons. Sample: peripheral blood, taken on day 0 of AZD1222 vaccination. The receptors originated from an adult in good health.

This clone showed up just once. The chain has TRBV10-3 and TRBJ1-1, with TRBD1 matching 9 bases. CDR3 length equals 14 residues. Germline lookup yields CDR1 ENHRY and CDR2 SYGVKD. The trim removed 6 bases at V and 3 bases at J, leaving 5 bases unmatched. The DNA of the CDR3 is TGTGCCATCAGCGTCCGGGACAGGGACACTGAAGCTTTCTTT. This gives the protein CAISVRDRDTEAFF.

This clone was found a few times. The chain links TRBV7-9 to TRBJ2-1; 8 positions agree with TRBD2. The germline CDR1 and CDR2 sequences are SEHNR and FQNEAQ (reference sequence). Trimming removed 5 bases from V and 8 bases from J; junction bases left unmatched: 20. The CDR3 loop spans 18 amino acids. The chain's CDR3 is CASSRDPSSGSREDEQFF. The CDR3 DNA reads TGTGCCAGCAGCCGAGACCCATCCAGCGGGAGTAGGGAAGATGAGCAGTTCTTC.

The chain recombines TRBV6-6 with TRBJ2-3; 11 bases are shared with TRBD2. The trim removed 5 bases at V and 0 bases at J, leaving 16 bases unmatched. Germline CDR1 reads MNHNY; CDR2 reads SVGAGI (reference sequence). CDR3 length: 20 residues. As DNA, the CDR3 is TGTGCCAGCAGTCGGAGCCCGTCGGGGACTAGCGGAGTTAGCACAGATACGCAGTATTTT. Amino acid sequence: CASSRSPSGTSGVSTDTQYF.

The chain couples TRBV29-1 to TRBJ2-1, with D possibly TRBD1 on 5 matching bases. Germline CDR1 reads SQVTM; CDR2 reads ANQGSEA. The germline V and J ends were trimmed by 4 bases and 15 bases, with 16 bases remaining between them. The CDR3 consists of 11 residues. CDR3 bases: TGCAGCGTTGGGGTGGGGCCCGAACGGTTCTTC. It codes for CSVGVGPERFF.

This chain uses TRBV3-1 (or the pseudogene TRBV3-2) with TRBJ1-5, with unresolved D. Trimming pared 2 bases from V and 2 bases from J, leaving 7 bases between. This CDR3 has 14 amino acids. CDR1 LGHDT and CDR2 YNNKEL come from the germline V gene (reference sequence). CDR3 amino acids: CASSQYVGNQPQHF. The CDR3 nucleotides read TGTGCCAGCAGCCAATATGTGGGCAATCAGCCCCAGCATTTT.

The chain is built from TRBV27 and TRBJ2-1; 13 positions agree with TRBD2. Germline CDR1 and CDR2: MNHEY and SMNVEV (reference sequence). This CDR3 is built from 16 residues. Unmatched junction bases numbered 8, after V lost 0 bases and J lost 12 bases. The CDR3 nucleotides read TGTGCCAGCAGTTTATCTTTGACTAGCGGGAGGAAGTTGCAGTTCTTC. This sequence encodes CASSLSLTSGRKLQFF.

CDR3 region: CASGQGTYEQYF. As DNA, the CDR3 is TGTGCCAGCGGACAGGGGACCTACGAGCAGTACTTC. V is TRBV14 and J is TRBJ2-7; 9 bases are shared with TRBD1. Per germline, CDR1 SGHDN and CDR2 FVKESK. The CDR3 has 12 amino acids. With V trimmed by 8 bases and J by 2 bases, 1 base remained unmatched.

This chain joins TRBV2 and TRBJ2-7, with 9 bases identical to TRBD1. The CDR3 covers 14 residues. With V trimmed by 3 bases and J by 4 bases, 4 bases remained unmatched. The germline gives CDR1 SNHLY, CDR2 FYNNEI. CDR3 coding DNA: TGTGCCAGCAGTGATGGGACAGGGAATTACGAGCAGTACTTC. Translation gives CASSDGTGNYEQYF.

The chain is built from TRBV28 and TRBJ1-5, with 8 bases that match TRBD1. The CDR3 has 16 amino acids. V lost 2 bases, J lost 6 bases, and 9 bases stayed unmatched. Per germline, CDR1 MDHEN and CDR2 SYDVKM. The CDR3 region has the DNA TGTGCCAGCAGTTTAGTCGGACAGGGATCTCGTCAGCCCCAGCATTTT. Its protein is CASSLVGQGSRQPQHF.